The 15 T cell receptor beta chains given below trace back to one sample, sequenced in a study of breast tumors, draining lymph nodes, adjacent tissues. Via MiXCR, TCRdb re-called the multiplex PCR reads, giving one row per CDR3 protein. The table has 160,000 or so distinct CDR3 sequences, around a third seen once; the top ten hold around 4%. Axillary draining lymph nodes of breast cancer patients supplied the node samples. Specimen: axillary lymph node tissue. Every receptor here comes from a female donor with breast cancer. Some clones in this sample may be carry-over from other donors' samples.

This clonotype has a count of ten or more. The chain links TRBV12-3 or TRBV12-4 to TRBJ2-1; weak D call: TRBD2 (6 bases). The CDR3 loop spans 15 amino acids. V shed 4 bases and J shed 0 bases, with 10 bases lying between them. The CDR3 loop reads CASSSRDFSYNEQFF. The CDR3 region has the DNA TGTGCCAGCAGTTCCCGGGACTTCTCCTACAATGAGCAGTTCTTC.

This clonotype was found many times. The chain employs TRBV27 and TRBJ1-6; D unclear. Trimming left V 4 bases short and J 2 bases short, with 9 bases between. Per germline, CDR1 MNHEY and CDR2 SMNVEV (reference sequence). CDR3 length: 15 amino acids. The CDR3 here is CASSSSGPYNSPLHF. CDR3 bases: TGTGCCAGCAGTTCCTCAGGACCCTATAATTCACCCCTCCACTTT.

Many counts were recorded for this clonotype. The chain uses TRBV9 and TRBJ2-2, with 9 bases matching TRBD2. The CDR3 runs to 15 residues. V shed 3 bases, J shed 4 bases, and the junction held 4 bases outside the gene matches. CDR1 and CDR2 from the germline V gene are SGDLS and YYNGEE. This chain's CDR3 is CASSGGGGVTGELFF. The CDR3 DNA sequence: TGTGCCAGCAGCGGCGGCGGGGGGGTCACCGGGGAGCTGTTTTTT.

About this clonotype: Likely a read error: the CDR3 ends without its conserved phenylalanine or tryptophan. The J gene is TRBJ2-7, the V gene TRBV10-3; 7 nucleotides agree with TRBD2. This CDR3 has 14 residues. V was pared by 10 bases and J by 3 bases, with 12 bases of the junction left unmatched. Germline V gene data show CDR1 as ENHRY and CDR2 as SYGVKD. This chain's CDR3 is CATQSGTEDYEQYL. CDR3 sequence (DNA): TGTGCCACCCAAAGCGGGACTGAAGACTACGAGCAGTACCTT.

The chain is built from TRBV7-8 and TRBJ2-1; D is possibly TRBD1 (6 bases). Germline CDR1 reads SGHVS; CDR2 reads FQNEAQ. Trimming stripped 0 bases from V and 10 bases from J, with 7 bases between. The CDR3 contains 12 residues. The CDR3 loop is CASSLAGTEQFF. CDR3 DNA sequence: TGTGCCAGCAGCTTAGCCGGGACAGAGCAGTTCTTC.

This clonotype was detected ten times or more. V is TRBV7-9 and J is TRBJ2-6; D gene ambiguous. The germline V gene encodes CDR1 SEHNR and CDR2 FQNEAQ (reference sequence). This CDR3 is built from 15 residues. V was shortened by 7 bases and J by 0 bases, with 10 bases between the two germline ends. CDR3 residues: CASTLRDSGANVLTF. The CDR3 bases are TGTGCCAGCACCCTAAGAGACTCTGGGGCCAACGTCCTGACTTTC.

This clonotype was detected many times. The chain combines TRBV6-6 with TRBJ2-1; D may correspond to TRBD1 or TRBD2 (7 bases each). V was trimmed by 5 bases and J by 0 bases, leaving 11 bases between them. CDR1 MNHNY and CDR2 SVGAGI come from the germline V gene (reference sequence). The CDR3 covers 15 residues. CDR3: CASSQGDYSYNEQFF. The CDR3 region has the DNA TGTGCCAGCAGTCAGGGGGACTACTCCTACAATGAGCAGTTCTTC.

With regard to this clonotype: At one of its ends the junction is not consistent with the germline gene, which may arise from a read error. J is TRBJ1-2 and V is TRBV2, with D perhaps matching TRBD1 (5 bases). This CDR3 contains 15 residues. Germline CDR1 is SNHLY and CDR2 is FYNNEI. DNA for the CDR3: TGTGCCACCGAGCAGGTGGACACTGACAACTATGGCTACGCCTTC. Encoded protein: CATEQVDTDNYGYAF.

This chain connects TRBV27 to TRBJ1-3; D possibly corresponds to TRBD1 (6 bases). Deletions cut 0 bases from V and 0 bases from J, with 12 bases between. Germline CDR1 is MNHEY and CDR2 is SMNVEV (reference sequence). The CDR3 covers 17 residues. The CDR3 coding sequence is TGTGCCAGCAGTTTATCGGCGAGGGGGAGCTCTGGAAACACCATATATTTT. Protein product: CASSLSARGSSGNTIYF.

Many counts were recorded for this clonotype. The CDR3 region has the DNA TGCGCCAGCAGCGATCCCGGGACAGGGTCCTACGAGCAGTACTTC. It codes for CASSDPGTGSYEQYF. This sequence joins TRBV5-1 and TRBJ2-7; 9 bases align to TRBD1. CDR1 is SGHRS and CDR2 is YFSETQ in the germline V gene. The CDR3 runs to 15 residues. After removal of 4 bases from V and 1 base from J, the junction contained 6 bases not matched to a gene.

Worth noting for this clonotype: This may be a read error: a much more frequent sequence differs by one nucleotide. The rearrangement links TRBV6-5 to TRBJ2-3; D is possibly TRBD1 or TRBD2 (5 bases each). Looked up from germline, CDR1 is MNHEY and CDR2 is SVGAGI. V was cut by 4 bases and J by 10 bases, with 15 bases left in between. This CDR3 region has 13 residues. CDR3 nucleotide sequence: TGTGCCAGCAGTTCCTCCCGGGGCGCGGCGCAGTATTTT. Translating it yields CASSSSRGAAQYF.

This clonotype was detected only once. This chain links TRBV2 with TRBJ2-7; the match to TRBD2 covers 14 bases. Trimming cost V 6 bases and J 0 bases; bases outside gene matches: 4. Germline V gene lookup returns CDR1 SNHLY and CDR2 FYNNEI. CDR3 length: 16 amino acids. The CDR3 sequence is CASRGLAGVLSYEQYF. The CDR3 nucleotides are TGTGCCAGCAGGGGACTAGCGGGGGTACTCTCCTACGAGCAGTACTTC.

There are many counts of this clonotype. The chain links TRBV7-3 to TRBJ2-1; 10 bases agree with TRBD2. The CDR3 contains 15 residues. The trim removed 0 bases at V and 7 bases at J, leaving 3 bases unmatched. Germline-derived CDR1 and CDR2 are SGHTA and FQGTGA. For the CDR3, the DNA is TGTGCCAGCAGCTTAACGGCTAGCGGGAGTAATGAGCAGTTCTTC. Protein sequence: CASSLTASGSNEQFF.

Ten or more counts support this clonotype. This sequence joins TRBV9 and TRBJ1-2, with D perhaps TRBD1 (6 bases). CDR1 is SGDLS and CDR2 is YYNGEE in the germline V gene. V lost 0 bases, J lost 7 bases, and 13 bases lay in between. The CDR3 contains 14 residues. CDR3 sequence reads: CASSVDNRAGGYTF. The CDR3, as DNA: TGTGCCAGCAGCGTAGATAACAGGGCAGGTGGCTACACCTTC.

As to this clonotype: A much larger clone lies one base from this, so it may be a read error. The CDR3 end shows no conserved phenylalanine or tryptophan, and so a read error is likely. The chain couples TRBV7-9 to TRBJ2-5; D uncertain. V was clipped by 5 bases and J by 0 bases, with 10 bases between them. Germline CDR1 SEHNR, CDR2 FQNEAQ (reference sequence). The CDR3 is made up of 14 amino acids. The CDR3 region has the DNA TGTGCCAGCAGCCCAAGAATCGACCAAGAGACCCAGTACCTC. Protein: CASSPRIDQETQYL.